This T cell receptor (beta chain) was captured by sequencing in a study of cytomegalovirus exposure and HLA in healthy donors. 13 Jbeta primers and 60 Vbeta primers were used for the PCR. Clones were read by immunoSEQ multiplex PCR, and TCRdb kept only the in-frame ones, dropping some. Found here are fewer than 150,000 clones, under 80% of them singletons; the top ten hold under 14%. CDR3 size: 16 residues. Germline V CDR1 and CDR2: SGHNT, YYREEE (reference sequence). V lost 0 bases and J lost 7; bases outside the gene matches: 7. Study-wide results and caveats: It was assumed in the presence/absence analyses that sequencing depth was roughly uniform across donors. A later analysis showed HLA-associated TCR beta chains outstripping equally common others in clonal expansion.

Turning to this clone: Its antigen is still unknown.

This receptor was obtained from a woman in her forties or fifties in good health and CMV-seropositive. The chain is built from TRBV5-4 and TRBJ2-7; 13 bases are shared with TRBD2. Sequences were obtained from PBMCs. CDR3 coding DNA: TGTGCCAGCAGCTTGGACGGACTAGCGGGAGCGAGGGAGCAGTACTTC. It is translated as CASSLDGLAGAREQYF. The full variable domain, in which reference TRBV5-4 and TRBJ2-7 provide the parts outside the CDR3, is ETGVTQSPTHLIKTRGQQVTLRCSSQSGHNTVSWYQQALGQGPQFIFQYYREEENGRGNFPPRFSGLQFPNYSSELNVNALELDDSALYLCASSLDGLAGAREQYFGPGTRLTVT.